Listed here are 30 T cell receptor beta chains from one sample, sequenced in a study of shared clonotypes between healthy human individuals. Some clones are missing from TCRdb's copy, which holds only in-frame ones; the method was immunoSEQ multiplex PCR. The data show around 980,000 clones, 70% to 80% seen once. The sequencing input was memory CD4+ T cells from PBMCs. Documented subset: CD45RA-negative fraction. The receptors shown here come from a man aged 18 to 29 in good health. Some clones in this sample may be carry-over from other donors' samples.

The chain couples TRBV7-3 to TRBJ2-3, with TRBD1 matching over 8 bases. CDR3 size: 14 residues. The J segment lost 2 bases and the V segment lost 5 bases, leaving 3 bases of the junction unmatched. CDR1 is SGHTA and CDR2 is FQGTGA in the germline V gene. Here the CDR3 reads CASSMTGATDTQYF. The CDR3 nucleotides read TGTGCCAGCAGCATGACAGGGGCCACAGATACGCAGTATTTT.

The chain has TRBV28 and TRBJ1-2, with 9 bases matching TRBD1. Germline CDR1 is MDHEN and CDR2 is SYDVKM. J gave up 4 bases and V 5 bases, and 11 bases lay outside the gene matches. The CDR3 extends over 16 amino acids. The CDR3 is CASSPRGQGLSYGYTF. The CDR3 DNA reads as TGTGCCAGCAGTCCCAGAGGACAGGGGTTAAGCTATGGCTACACCTTC.

The chain uses TRBV28 and TRBJ1-1, with D possibly being TRBD1 (5 bases). Germline-derived CDR1 and CDR2 are MDHEN and SYDVKM. The CDR3 sequence is 14 residues long. The V and J ends lost 7 bases and 3 bases respectively, with 15 bases between them. The CDR3 DNA reads TGTGCCAGCAATGGGGGGGGTACGTACACTGAAGCTTTCTTT. Translated: CASNGGGTYTEAFF.

The rearrangement joins TRBV2 to TRBJ2-3; no clear D. Trimming pared 6 bases from V and 0 bases from J, leaving 10 bases between. Germline-derived CDR1 and CDR2 are SNHLY and FYNNEI. The CDR3 is 14 residues long. The CDR3 DNA follows: TGTGCCAGCAGCCCCCCGAAAAGCACAGATACGCAGTATTTT. As protein: CASSPPKSTDTQYF.

This clone was detected a few times. The chain recombines TRBV6-5 with TRBJ1-2; TRBD1 matches 10 bases. The V and J ends lost 4 bases and 7 bases, in that order; junction bases with no gene match: 12. Germline assignment: CDR1 MNHEY and CDR2 SVGAGI. This CDR3 has 16 amino acids. The DNA of the CDR3 is TGTGCCAGCAGTTTCACCCAGACAGGGGGCCTGGGTGGCTACACCTTC. Translating gives CASSFTQTGGLGGYTF.

The J gene is TRBJ2-7, the V gene TRBV15; 7 bases agree with TRBD1. This CDR3 contains 14 residues. Germline loops: CDR1 LNHNV, CDR2 YYDKDF (reference sequence). Germline trimming cut 3 bases from V and 0 bases from J; bases unmatched to any gene: 2. In DNA, the CDR3 is TGTGCCACCAGCAGGGACAGGAGCTCCTACGAGCAGTACTTC. Amino acid sequence: CATSRDRSSYEQYF.

The chain is built from TRBV7-7 and TRBJ1-3, with no clear D. The CDR3 is 13 amino acids. The germline V gene encodes CDR1 SSHAT and CDR2 FNYEAQ (reference sequence). V was trimmed by 2 bases and J by 11 bases, leaving 13 bases between them. CDR3: CASSLNSGLPIYF. The CDR3 DNA reads TGTGCCAGCAGCTTAAATTCCGGGCTGCCCATATATTTT.

V usage is TRBV28 and J usage is TRBJ2-1; 7 bases align to TRBD1. The junction had 8 bases not matched to a gene; V was cut back by 5 bases and J by 7 bases. The CDR3 sequence is 14 residues long. Per the germline V gene, CDR1 is MDHEN and CDR2 is SYDVKM. Written as DNA, the CDR3 is TGTGCCAGCAGTCGGGTTACAGGGGCGAATGAGCAGTTCTTC. It encodes CASSRVTGANEQFF.

The genes are TRBV6-1 and TRBJ1-1; the D is unclear. The CDR3 consists of 14 residues. Germline CDR1 reads MNHNS; CDR2 reads SASEGT. Trimming stripped 4 bases from V and 0 bases from J, with 9 bases between. In DNA form, the CDR3 reads TGTGCCAGCAGTGTCCAGGTGATGAACACTGAAGCTTTCTTT. The encoded protein is CASSVQVMNTEAFF.

With regard to this clone: Other DNA sequences in the sample encode the same CDR3. The rearrangement uses TRBV18 and TRBJ2-7; D possibly corresponds to TRBD2 (5 bases). The CDR3 is 14 amino acids. Germline lookup yields CDR1 KGHSH and CDR2 LQKENI. V lost 3 bases and J 1 base, leaving 10 bases between the germline ends. The CDR3 sequence: CASSPPGVSYEQYF. CDR3 coding DNA: TGTGCCAGCTCACCCCCCGGGGTATCCTACGAGCAGTACTTC.

The chain is built from TRBV18 and TRBJ2-4; 10 positions agree with TRBD1. Germline V gene sequence: CDR1 KGHSH, CDR2 LQKENI. Unmatched junction bases numbered 14, after V lost 6 bases and J lost 0 bases. The CDR3 has 19 amino acids. CDR3 bases: TGTGCCAGCTCTCCAAAACCGGGACAGGGGAAACTAGCCAAAAACATTCAGTACTTC. Translating it yields CASSPKPGQGKLAKNIQYF.

The count of this clone is one. The gene calls are TRBV27 and TRBJ2-2; the D is unclear. Trimming shortened V by 6 bases and J by 1 base, and 12 bases separated the two germline ends. Per the germline V gene, CDR1 is MNHEY and CDR2 is SMNVEV (reference sequence). The CDR3 has 15 residues. CDR3 sequence (DNA): TGTGCCAGCAGGCCTCCCGTGGGGAACACCGGGGAGCTGTTTTTT. Protein sequence: CASRPPVGNTGELFF.

The rearrangement uses TRBV6-6 and TRBJ2-7; 7 bases are a match to TRBD1. The CDR3 runs to 15 residues. Germline loops: CDR1 MNHNY, CDR2 SVGAGI (reference sequence). V trimming: 8 bases; J trimming: 0 bases; junction bases outside the gene matches: 10. Written as DNA, the CDR3 is TGTGCCAGCGGGGTAAGGGACAGCCGCTCCTACGAGCAGTACTTC. Translating gives CASGVRDSRSYEQYF.

The chain has TRBV28 and TRBJ2-2; possible D gene TRBD1, 6 bases. Germline CDR1 is MDHEN and CDR2 is SYDVKM. CDR3 size: 13 residues. Trimming removed 8 bases at V and 8 bases at J, with 15 bases between. CDR3 sequence: CASSTGLRGELFF. The CDR3 nucleotides read TGTGCCAGCTCGACAGGTCTCAGGGGGGAGCTGTTTTTT. Supplemented by reference TRBV28 and TRBJ2-2, the full variable domain reads DVKVTQSSRYLVKRTGEKVFLECVQDMDHENMFWYRQDPGLGLRLIYFSYDVKMKEKGDIPEGYSVSREKKERFSLILESASTNQTSMYLCASSTGLRGELFFGEGSRLTVL.

The rearrangement joins TRBV5-1 to TRBJ1-1; no reliable D call. The germline V gene encodes CDR1 SGHRS and CDR2 YFSETQ. Trimming cost V 4 bases and J 3 bases, with 13 bases left between them. The CDR3 has 14 residues. The CDR3 region has the DNA TGCGCCAGCAGCCCCCTGACACTGGACACTGAAGCTTTCTTT. It translates to CASSPLTLDTEAFF. Full variable domain (outside the CDR3, taken from reference TRBV5-1 and TRBJ1-1): KAGVTQTPRYLIKTRGQQVTLSCSPISGHRSVSWYQQTPGQGLQFLFEYFSETQRNKGNFPGRFSGRQFSNSRSEMNVSTLELGDSALYLCASSPLTLDTEAFFGQGTRLTVV.

The chain is built from TRBV5-8 and TRBJ1-5, with D possibly matching TRBD1 (5 bases). Trimming left V 4 bases short and J 5 bases short, with 10 bases between. The CDR3 loop spans 13 amino acids. Germline V gene sequence: CDR1 SGHTS, CDR2 YDEGEE. CDR3 DNA sequence: TGTGCCAGCAGCCCGGGGCGGGATCAGCCCCAGCATTTT. Translation: CASSPGRDQPQHF.

The chain combines TRBV7-3 with TRBJ2-3, with 9 bases fitting TRBD1. From germline, CDR1 is SGHTA and CDR2 FQGTGA. Trimming took 6 bases from V and 2 from J; bases not matched to a gene: 6. The CDR3 spans 15 residues. The DNA of the CDR3 is TGTGCCAGCAGTACCCACAGGGGGCTCACAGATACGCAGTATTTT. Translating gives CASSTHRGLTDTQYF.

The chain recombines TRBV6-5 with TRBJ2-5; D tentatively reads TRBD1 or TRBD2 (5 bases each). The closer fit of TRBJ2-7 to the DNA end suggests the J call may be wrong. The CDR3 is made up of 16 amino acids. Germline V gene data show CDR1 as MNHEY and CDR2 as SVGAGI. CDR3 sequence: CASSYSVQGVSYEQYF. CDR3 in DNA: TGTGCCAGCAGTTACTCGGTCCAGGGAGTCTCCTACGAGCAGTACTTC.

The chain links TRBV5-4 to TRBJ2-2, with 8 nucleotides matching TRBD1. The trim removed 4 bases at V and 4 bases at J, leaving 6 bases unmatched. The germline V gene has CDR1 SGHNT and CDR2 YYREEE (reference sequence). The CDR3 loop spans 15 amino acids. The CDR3 region is CASSPGQGFTGELFF. CDR3 bases: TGTGCCAGCAGCCCAGGACAGGGATTCACCGGGGAGCTGTTTTTT.

The chain has TRBV11-2 and TRBJ2-1; D is unclear. Germline values: CDR1 SGHAT, CDR2 FQNNGV. The CDR3 extends over 14 amino acids. V was pared by 3 bases and J by 2 bases, with 8 bases between. The CDR3 sequence: CASSLGGAYNEQFF. The DNA for the CDR3 is TGTGCCAGCAGCTTGGGTGGGGCCTACAATGAGCAGTTCTTC.

This clone was seen a handful of times. V and J are TRBV4-2 and TRBJ2-1; D is uncertain. The germline V gene encodes CDR1 LGHNA and CDR2 YNFKEQ. Deletions cut 1 base from V and 0 bases from J, with 7 bases between. The CDR3 totals 15 residues. This CDR3 is CASSQVRSSYNEQFF. CDR3 DNA sequence: TGTGCCAGCAGCCAAGTGCGAAGCTCCTACAATGAGCAGTTCTTC.

This clone has just a few counts. Other DNA sequences in the same sample also yield this CDR3. V is TRBV5-1 and J is TRBJ1-3; D perhaps matches TRBD1 (5 bases). CDR3 length equals 14 residues. Germline-derived CDR1 and CDR2 are SGHRS and YFSETQ. Trimming cost V 1 base and J 4 bases, with 9 bases left between them. DNA for the CDR3: TGCGCCAGCAGCTTGTGGGGCCCCGGAAACACCATATATTTT. Translation gives CASSLWGPGNTIYF.

V usage is TRBV27 and J usage is TRBJ2-7; no clear D. Per germline, CDR1 MNHEY and CDR2 SMNVEV (reference sequence). CDR3 length equals 13 residues. Trimming took off 4 bases at V and 11 bases at J, with 18 bases between the two ends. CDR3 nucleotide sequence: TGTGCCAGCAGTTCCCACGGAACGCCCTTGGAGTACTTC. It translates to CASSSHGTPLEYF.

The chain joins TRBV6-4 to TRBJ2-1; D perhaps matches TRBD2 (5 bases). V shed 6 bases and J shed 0 bases, with 12 bases lying between them. The CDR3 length is 15 residues. CDR1 MRHNA and CDR2 SNTAGT come from the germline V gene. CDR3 nucleotides: TGTGCCAGCAGCCTGGAGCGGAGCTCCTACAATGAGCAGTTCTTC. Translation: CASSLERSSYNEQFF.

This clone was found a few times. The gene calls are TRBV4-2 and TRBJ2-1; possibly TRBD2 for D (7 bases). CDR3 length: 16 amino acids. CDR1 and CDR2 (germline): LGHNA, YNFKEQ. Trimming took off 4 bases at V and 2 bases at J, with 15 bases between the two ends. The CDR3 region is CASSLKEGGTYNEQFF. The CDR3 DNA is TGTGCCAGCAGCCTCAAAGAGGGGGGGACCTACAATGAGCAGTTCTTC.

This clone was seen a handful of times. The chain recombines TRBV6-1 with TRBJ1-2, with no clear D. The germline CDR1 and CDR2 sequences are MNHNS and SASEGT. CDR3 length: 13 residues. Between the trimmed V and J ends, which lost 3 bases and 5 bases, there was a span of 10 bases. The CDR3 loop is CASSETFGYGYTF. Written as DNA, the CDR3 is TGTGCCAGCAGTGAGACGTTCGGGTATGGCTACACCTTC.

This clone has just a few counts. V usage is TRBV5-1 and J usage is TRBJ2-3; 9 bases map to TRBD2. Germline CDR1 and CDR2: SGHRS and YFSETQ. The CDR3 has 15 amino acids. V shed 2 bases and J 4 bases; nucleotides not matched to a gene: 5. The DNA of the CDR3 is TGCGCCAGCAGCTTCCTAGCGGGATTCGCAGATACGCAGTATTTT. This sequence encodes CASSFLAGFADTQYF.

About this clone: It differs at one base from a far larger clone, so likely a read error. Other nucleotide sequences in the sample specify the same CDR3. The rearrangement links TRBV29-1 to TRBJ2-3; TRBD2 might be the D (6 bases). The CDR3 has 13 residues. Looked up from germline, CDR1 is SQVTM and CDR2 is ANQGSEA. The chain's CDR3 is CSVVASDTDTQYF. The CDR3 nucleotides are TGCAGTGTTGTTGCTAGCGACACAGATACGCAGTATTTT.

The chain joins TRBV6-5 to TRBJ2-2; 9 bases agree with TRBD2. In germline, CDR1 is MNHEY, CDR2 SVGAGI. This CDR3 has 15 residues. Germline trimming cut 6 bases from V and 5 bases from J; bases unmatched to any gene: 7. Here the CDR3 DNA reads TGTGCCAGCAGCCTTAGCGGGAGTGCGACCGGGGAGCTGTTTTTT. It encodes CASSLSGSATGELFF.

This clone was found a few times. The gene calls are TRBV19 and TRBJ1-2, with D possibly being TRBD1 (5 bases). V shed 8 bases and J shed 4 bases, with 8 bases lying between them. The V gene's germline CDR1 is LNHDA and CDR2 SQIVND (reference sequence). The CDR3 has 11 amino acids. CDR3: CASVGVYGYTF. The CDR3 DNA reads TGTGCCAGTGTGGGGGTCTATGGCTACACCTTC.